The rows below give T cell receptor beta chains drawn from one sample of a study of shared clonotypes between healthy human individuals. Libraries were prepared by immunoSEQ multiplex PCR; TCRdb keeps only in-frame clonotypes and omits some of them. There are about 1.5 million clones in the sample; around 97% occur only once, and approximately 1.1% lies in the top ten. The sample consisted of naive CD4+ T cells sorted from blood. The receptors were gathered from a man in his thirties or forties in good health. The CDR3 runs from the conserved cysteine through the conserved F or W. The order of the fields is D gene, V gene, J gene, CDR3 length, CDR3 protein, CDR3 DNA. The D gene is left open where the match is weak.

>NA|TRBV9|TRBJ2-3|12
CASSVGIDTQYF
TGTGCCAGCAGCGTAGGAATAGATACGCAGTATTTT
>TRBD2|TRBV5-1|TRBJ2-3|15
CASSLVREGPDTQYF
TGCGCCAGCAGCTTGGTGCGGGAGGGCCCCGATACGCAGTATTTT
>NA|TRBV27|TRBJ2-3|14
CASSLSFRGDTQYF
TGTGCCAGCAGTTTATCGTTCAGGGGAGATACGCAGTATTTT
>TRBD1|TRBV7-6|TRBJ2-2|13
CASSSQGAGELFF
TGTGCCAGCAGTTCCCAGGGGGCCGGGGAGCTGTTTTTT
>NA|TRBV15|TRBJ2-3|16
CATRGGVALSTDTQYF
TGTGCCACCCGAGGGGGGGTTGCACTTAGCACAGATACGCAGTATTTT
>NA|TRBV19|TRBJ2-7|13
CASSMLYGKKQYF
TGTGCCAGTAGTATGCTTTATGGTAAAAAGCAGTACTTC
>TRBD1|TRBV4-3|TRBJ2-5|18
CASSQLISDRVQPETQYF
TGCGCCAGCAGCCAATTGATAAGCGACAGGGTACAACCAGAGACCCAGTACTTC
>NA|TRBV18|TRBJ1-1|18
CASSPRMLAGEAVTEAFF
TGTGCCAGCTCACCACGGATGTTAGCTGGGGAGGCGGTCACTGAAGCTTTCTTT
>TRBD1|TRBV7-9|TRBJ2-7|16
CASSSFRDRGLGEQYF
TGTGCCAGCAGCTCGTTCCGGGACAGGGGGCTTGGCGAGCAGTACTTC
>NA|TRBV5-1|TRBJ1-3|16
CASSLGPGLTGNTIYF
TGCGCCAGCAGCTTGGGGCCGGGTCTAACTGGAAACACCATATATTTT
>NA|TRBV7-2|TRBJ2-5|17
CASSLASQGAGQETQYF
TGTGCCAGCAGCTTAGCCAGCCAGGGCGCTGGCCAAGAGACCCAGTACTTC
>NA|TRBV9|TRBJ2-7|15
CASSVTQGIRDEQYF
TGTGCCAGCAGCGTTACTCAGGGGATCCGGGACGAGCAGTACTTC
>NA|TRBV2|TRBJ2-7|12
CASTDVSYEQYF
TGTGCCAGCACGGACGTTTCCTACGAGCAGTACTTC
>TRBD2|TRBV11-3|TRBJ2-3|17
CASSSSFSGRDSDTQYF
TGTGCCAGCAGCTCCTCCTTTAGCGGGAGGGACTCAGATACGCAGTATTTT
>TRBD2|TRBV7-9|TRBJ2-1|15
CASRPPGGRMDEQFF
TGTGCCAGCAGGCCCCCCGGCGGGAGGATGGATGAGCAGTTCTTC
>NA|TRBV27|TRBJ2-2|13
CASSPWGTWELFF
TGTGCCAGCAGTCCGTGGGGTACCTGGGAGCTGTTTTTT
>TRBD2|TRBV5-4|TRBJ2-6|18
CASSSGLAGLGGANVLTF
TGTGCCAGCAGCTCTGGACTAGCGGGGCTAGGAGGGGCCAACGTCCTGACTTTC
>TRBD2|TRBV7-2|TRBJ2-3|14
CASSSGSWTDTQYF
TGTGCCAGTTCTAGCGGGAGTTGGACAGATACGCAGTATTTT
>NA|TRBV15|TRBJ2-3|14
CATSSRASTDTQYF
TGTGCCACCAGCAGCAGGGCTAGCACAGATACGCAGTATTTT
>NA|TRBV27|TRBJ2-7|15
CASSFQTGKTYEQYF
TGTGCCAGCAGTTTCCAAACAGGGAAGACCTACGAGCAGTACTTC